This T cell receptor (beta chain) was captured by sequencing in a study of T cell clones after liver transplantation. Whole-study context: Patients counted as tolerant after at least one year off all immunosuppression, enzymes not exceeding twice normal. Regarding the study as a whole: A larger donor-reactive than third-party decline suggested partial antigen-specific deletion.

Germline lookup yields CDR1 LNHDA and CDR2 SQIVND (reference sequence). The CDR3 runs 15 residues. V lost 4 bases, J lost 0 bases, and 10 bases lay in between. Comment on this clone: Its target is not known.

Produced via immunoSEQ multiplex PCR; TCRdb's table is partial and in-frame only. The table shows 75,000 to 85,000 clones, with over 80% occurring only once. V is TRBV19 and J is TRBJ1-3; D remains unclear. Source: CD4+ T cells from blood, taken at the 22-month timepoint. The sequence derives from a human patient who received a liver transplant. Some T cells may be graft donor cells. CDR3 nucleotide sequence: TGTGCCAGTAGTAAAGGACCGCGCTCTGGAAACACCATATATTTT. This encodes CASSKGPRSGNTIYF.